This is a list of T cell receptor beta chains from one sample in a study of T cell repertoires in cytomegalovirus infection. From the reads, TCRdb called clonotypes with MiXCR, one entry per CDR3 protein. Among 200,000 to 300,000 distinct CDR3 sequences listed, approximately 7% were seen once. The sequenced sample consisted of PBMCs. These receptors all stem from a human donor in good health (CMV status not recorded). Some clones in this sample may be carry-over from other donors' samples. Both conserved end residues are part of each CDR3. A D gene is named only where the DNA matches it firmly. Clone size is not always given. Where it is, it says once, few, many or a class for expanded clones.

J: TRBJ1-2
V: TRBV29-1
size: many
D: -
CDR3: CSVEVRVGYTF
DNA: TGCAGCGTTGAGGTCAGGGTTGGCTACACCTTC

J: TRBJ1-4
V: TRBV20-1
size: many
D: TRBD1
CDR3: CSARDPYRGRDEKLFF
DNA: TGCAGTGCTAGAGATCCCTACAGGGGACGGGATGAAAAACTGTTTTTT

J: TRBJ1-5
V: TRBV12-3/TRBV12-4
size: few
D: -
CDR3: CASSFDGVQPQHF
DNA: TGTGCCAGCAGTTTTGACGGTGTTCAGCCCCAGCATTTT

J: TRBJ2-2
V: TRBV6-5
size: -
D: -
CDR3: CASSSDLGAGELFF
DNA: TGTGCCAGCAGTTCAGATTTGGGTGCCGGGGAGCTGTTTTTT

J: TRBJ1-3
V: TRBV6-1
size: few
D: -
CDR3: CASSAGRSSGNTIYF
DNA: TGTGCCAGCAGTGCCGGGAGAAGCTCTGGAAACACCATATATTTT

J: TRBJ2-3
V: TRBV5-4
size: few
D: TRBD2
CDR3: CASSSPRGGFTDTQYF
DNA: TGTGCCAGCAGCTCCCCGCGGGGGGGCTTCACAGATACGCAGTATTTT

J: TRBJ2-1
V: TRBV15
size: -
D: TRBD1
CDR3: CATDGTGAYNEQFF
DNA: TGTGCCACCGATGGGACAGGGGCCTACAATGAGCAGTTCTTC

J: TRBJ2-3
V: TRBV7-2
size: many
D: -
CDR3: CASSSGSPSMDTQYF
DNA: TGTGCCAGCAGCTCAGGGTCACCGAGCATGGATACGCAGTATTTT

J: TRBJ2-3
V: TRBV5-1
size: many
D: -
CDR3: CASSPARLGADTQYF
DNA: TGCGCCAGCAGCCCGGCTCGACTGGGGGCAGATACGCAGTATTTT

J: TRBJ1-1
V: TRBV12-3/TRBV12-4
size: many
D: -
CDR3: CASSKNTPTGTEAFF
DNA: TGTGCCAGCAGCAAAAACACCCCAACGGGCACTGAAGCTTTCTTT

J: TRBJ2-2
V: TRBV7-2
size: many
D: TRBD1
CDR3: CASSGQGAGELFF
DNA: TGTGCCAGCAGCGGCCAGGGGGCCGGGGAGCTGTTTTTT

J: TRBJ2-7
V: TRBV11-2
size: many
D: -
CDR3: CASSLGRSYEQYF
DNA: TGTGCCAGCAGCTTAGGCAGGTCCTACGAGCAGTACTTC

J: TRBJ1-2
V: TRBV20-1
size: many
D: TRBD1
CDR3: CSAISTQDRGSGGYTF
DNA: TGCAGTGCTATTTCTACCCAAGACAGGGGGTCTGGTGGCTACACCTTC

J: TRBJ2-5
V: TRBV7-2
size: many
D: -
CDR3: CASSRRSQETQYF
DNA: TGTGCCAGCAGCCGACGGAGTCAAGAGACCCAGTACTTC

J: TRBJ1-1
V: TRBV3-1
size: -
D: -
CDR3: CASSRPPRGGYTEAFF
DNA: TGTGCCAGCAGCCGCCCTCCCAGGGGAGGTTACACTGAAGCTTTCTTT

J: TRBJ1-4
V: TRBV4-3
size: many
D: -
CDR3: CASSQDAGTNEKLFF
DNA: TGCGCCAGCAGCCAAGATGCGGGAACTAATGAAAAACTGTTTTTT

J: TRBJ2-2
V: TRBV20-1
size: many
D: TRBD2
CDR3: CSARHSGVTGELFF
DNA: TGCAGTGCTAGACACAGCGGGGTCACCGGGGAGCTGTTTTTT

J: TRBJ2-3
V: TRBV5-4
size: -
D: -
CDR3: CASSLAAGSNTDTQYF
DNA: TGTGCCAGCAGCTTGGCTGCGGGGTCCAACACAGATACGCAGTATTTT

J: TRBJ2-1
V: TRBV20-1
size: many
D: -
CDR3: CSAVLSGEQFF
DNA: TGCAGTGCTGTATTATCTGGTGAGCAGTTCTTC

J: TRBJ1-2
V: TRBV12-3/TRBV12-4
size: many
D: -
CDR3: CASSLIRRDGYTF
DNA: TGTGCCAGCAGTTTAATCCGACGCGATGGCTACACCTTC

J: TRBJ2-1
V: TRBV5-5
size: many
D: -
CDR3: CASSLAGQVGEQFF
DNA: TGTGCCAGCAGCTTGGCCGGGCAGGTCGGAGAGCAGTTCTTC

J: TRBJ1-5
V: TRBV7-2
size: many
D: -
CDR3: CASSLFGSNQPQHF
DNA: TGTGCCAGCAGCTTATTTGGGTCCAATCAGCCCCAGCATTTT

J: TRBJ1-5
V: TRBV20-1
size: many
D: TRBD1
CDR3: CSATDRVAQPQHF
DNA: TGCAGTGCCACAGACAGGGTGGCGCAGCCCCAGCATTTT

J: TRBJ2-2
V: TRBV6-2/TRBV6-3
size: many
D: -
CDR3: CASGLDRLNTGELFF
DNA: TGTGCCAGCGGATTGGACAGACTGAACACCGGGGAGCTGTTTTTT

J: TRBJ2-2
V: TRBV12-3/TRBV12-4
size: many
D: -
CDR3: CASSFLGRITGELFF
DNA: TGTGCCAGCAGTTTTTTAGGACGGATCACCGGGGAGCTGTTTTTT

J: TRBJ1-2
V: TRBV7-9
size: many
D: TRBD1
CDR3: CASSLGTGVSGYTF
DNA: TGTGCCAGCAGCCTCGGGACAGGCGTGAGTGGCTACACCTTC

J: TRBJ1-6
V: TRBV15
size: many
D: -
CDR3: CATSRDAVNSPLHF
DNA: TGTGCCACCAGCAGAGATGCAGTTAATTCACCCCTCCACTTT

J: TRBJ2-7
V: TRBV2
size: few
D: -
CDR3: CASRVQISSYEQYF
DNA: TGTGCCAGCAGGGTACAGATAAGCTCCTACGAGCAGTACTTC

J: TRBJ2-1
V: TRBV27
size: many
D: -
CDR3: CASNDRVGDEQFF
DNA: TGTGCCAGCAACGATCGGGTCGGGGATGAGCAGTTCTTC

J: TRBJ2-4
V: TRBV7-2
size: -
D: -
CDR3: CASSLPTAGAKNIQYF
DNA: TGTGCCAGCAGCCTCCCGACAGCGGGCGCCAAAAACATTCAGTACTTC

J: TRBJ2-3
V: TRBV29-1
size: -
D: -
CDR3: CSATRALSTDTQYF
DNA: TGCAGCGCTACCCGGGCACTGAGCACAGATACGCAGTATTTT

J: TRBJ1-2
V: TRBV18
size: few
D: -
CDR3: CASSPERGSGYGYTF
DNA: TGTGCCAGCTCACCAGAGAGGGGCTCGGGCTATGGCTACACCTTC

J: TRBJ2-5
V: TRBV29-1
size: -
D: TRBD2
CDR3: CSASGGAGIETQYF
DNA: TGCAGCGCATCCGGGGGAGCGGGGATCGAGACCCAGTACTTC

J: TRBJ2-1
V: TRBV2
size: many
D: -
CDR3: CASLRGGTYNEQFF
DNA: TGTGCCAGCCTAAGGGGCGGAACCTACAATGAGCAGTTCTTC

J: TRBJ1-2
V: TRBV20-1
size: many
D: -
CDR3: CSAPAWGGPGYGYTF
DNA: TGCAGTGCTCCCGCATGGGGGGGTCCGGGCTATGGCTACACCTTC

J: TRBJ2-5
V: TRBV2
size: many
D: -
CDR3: CASSDLLGGETQYF
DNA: TGTGCCAGCAGTGATCTACTAGGGGGAGAGACCCAGTACTTC

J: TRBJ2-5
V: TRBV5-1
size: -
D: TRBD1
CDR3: CASSFSSGGRGETQYF
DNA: TGCGCCAGCAGCTTCTCGTCAGGGGGCAGGGGTGAGACCCAGTACTTC

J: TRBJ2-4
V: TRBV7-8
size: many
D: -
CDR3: CASSLSGFQPHLAKNIQYF
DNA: TGTGCCAGCAGCTTAAGTGGGTTCCAACCGCATCTGGCCAAAAACATTCAGTACTTC

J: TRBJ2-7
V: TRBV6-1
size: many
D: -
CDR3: CASRRGAEDEQYF
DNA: TGTGCCTCCCGTAGAGGGGCGGAGGACGAGCAGTACTTC

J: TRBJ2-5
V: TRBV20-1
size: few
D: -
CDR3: CSAVKEGLGETQYF
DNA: TGCAGTGCCGTAAAAGAGGGGTTGGGGGAGACCCAGTACTTC